This T cell receptor beta chain was documented in a study of blood T cell repertoires in COVID-19. The overall study: Some COVID-19 samples were acute and others convalescent; all came from the United States, Italy and Spain. Sample material is recorded as cDNA or gDNA derived from T cells, B-cell-depleted T cells, or PBMCs.

The CDR3 sequence is 13 residues long. Germline lookup yields CDR1 SGHTS and CDR2 YDEGEE. V was cut by 0 bases and J by 7 bases, with 10 bases left in between. This table comes from immunoSEQ multiplex PCR, and its TCRdb copy is limited to in-frame clones, with some not included. Altogether about 130,000 clones are present, roughly 72% being singletons, with the ten largest covering over 5.5%. Those enrolled in Seattle joined during active infection and were followed longitudinally afterward. The specimen was peripheral blood. This receptor was obtained from an elderly man with COVID-19, enrolled during active disease. The V and J genes are TRBV5-8 and TRBJ1-1; D uncertain. This CDR3 reads CASSLARPGEAFF. Written as DNA, the CDR3 is TGTGCCAGCAGCTTGGCCCGCCCCGGTGAAGCTTTCTTT.